This note documents a single T cell receptor beta chain sequence. This receptor's antigen is unknown. No base-level quality is on record; no much larger clone is a single base apart. The CDR3 goes from the cysteine to the phenylalanine over 17 residues. Just the 51-base CDR3 DNA is kept, in frame starting at base 1. Cut back by 0 bases and 4 bases, the V and J ends lie 15 bases apart. The sample belongs to a study of cytomegalovirus exposure and HLA in healthy donors (dated by TCRdb to between 2016 and 2019). Background for the entire study: An earlier analysis of more than 550 of the donors reported approximately 260 Gb of sequence data and 95 million to 120 million unique TCR beta sequences obtained from about 179 million T cells. An early release covering just under 650 HLA-typed donors comprised about 300 gigabases of sequencing data and about 90 million unique TCR sequences. Of the roughly 410 genotyped donors, 81% were placed in the genetic ancestry cluster associated with self-reported Caucasian donors. The study was designed to test whether signatures of past pathogen exposure could be identified by cataloging public T cell receptors. Using immunosequencing, the study profiled T cell repertoires from roughly 650 subjects and related those repertoires to cytomegalovirus serostatus. A separate validation cohort of approximately 130 different subjects was used in addition to the approximately 640-subject first cohort. High-throughput TCR immunosequencing, statistical association of individual TCRs with disease status, and machine learning were combined to predict cytomegalovirus infection status. A later analysis re-examined previously published TCR beta repertoires from roughly 650 donors and added high-resolution HLA genotyping to investigate patterns of TCR occurrence. The later analysis used no new phenotypic data to find candidate immune exposures, relying instead on TCR beta sequences and their occurrence across donors. In an earlier analysis of 587 of the donors, high-throughput TCR beta sequencing was used to judge whether each TCR beta V gene segment behaved as functional or pseudogenic. Alongside the repertoire data, information on donor age, sex, ethnicity and CMV serostatus was compiled. A later genetic analysis used genome-wide SNP genotypes for about 60% of the 666 donors, treating that subset as a discovery cohort. All discovery cohort repertoires had been generated on a single sequencing platform. HLA typing covered class I and class II loci at four-digit resolution. Typing coverage differed by locus: A, B, C, DRB1 and DQB1 were typed in about 620-640 donors, DQA1 in roughly 500, DPA1 in nearly 610, and DPB1 in 400 to 490. Because of strong linkage in the cohort, roughly five DR-DQ haplotypes were treated as single units for association and clustering. Among some 400 genotyped donors of the cohort, an average of roughly 230,000 unique TCR beta nucleotide sequences was sequenced per donor, of which about 19% were non-productive.

The cohort consisted of 666 healthy bone marrow donors. Cohort members were all nominally healthy when sampled, although unrecorded immune exposures were likely present. The donor was CMV seropositive and belonged to the group of more than 250 seropositive cohort members. Each donor provided a peripheral blood sample, and peripheral blood mononuclear cells were used for TCR beta sequencing. The Qiagen DNeasy Blood Extraction Kit was used to extract genomic DNA from the blood cell samples. The library was produced with the immunoSEQ multiplex PCR assay. A mixture of 60 forward primers for TCR Vbeta segments and 13 reverse primers for TCR Jbeta segments was used in the multiplex PCR. A multiplex PCR assay on genomic DNA amplified the CDR3 region of rearranged TCR beta genes. The Illumina HiSeq System was used to sequence the amplified TCR beta libraries as 87-base-pair reads. On the study's bioinformatics: In a later analysis, some 80 million unique TCR beta chains were counted across the 500 to 850 repertoires, and roughly 9.9 million of these chains were shared by at least two donors. Raw reads were error-corrected and collapsed into unique sequences with a nearest-neighbor algorithm that merged closely related sequences to remove PCR and sequencing errors. To assign V, D and J gene segments, CDR3 sequences were aligned to IMGT reference sequences. For a sequence to be retained, a match of at least six nucleotides was required to both a V gene segment and a J gene segment. Rearrangements were called productive when the CDR3 lacked stop codons and stayed in frame with V and J; all others were non-productive. Following IMGT convention, CDR3 was defined as the stretch from the second conserved V-encoded cysteine to the conserved J-encoded phenylalanine. The earlier analysis of 450 to 750 of the donors excluded any sequence lacking an unambiguous match to a single V gene segment. In an earlier analysis of 587 of the donors, a V segment was called functional when productive rearrangements were above 56.7%, and segregating when the standard deviation between donors exceeded 5%. A statistical classification framework was developed to diagnose cytomegalovirus status using the catalog of TCR beta chain sequences. In a later analysis, TCR nucleotide sequences were compared against IMGT/GENE-DB human TR gene sequences so that V and J genes could be assigned. Using the TCRdist pipeline, a later analysis assigned CDR3 sequences along with most-parsimonious VDJ recombination scenarios. In a later analysis, each TCR beta chain was defined by its CDR3 amino acid sequence together with its V-gene family, and reads without a unique V-gene family were excluded. To address suspected cross-contamination and a sequencing artifact, a later analysis removed approximately 600 highly shared, low-generation-probability nucleotide sequences. For each public chain, a later analysis derived a clonal expansion index from normalized ranks of inferred template counts within each repertoire. In a later analysis, generation probabilities were computed with a VDJ recombination model fitted to out-of-frame rearrangements, and the resulting probabilities were checked against IGoR. Hypergeometric tests were used in a later analysis to score TCR-TCR, TCR-HLA and TCR-CMV co-occurrence, with a repertoire-size bias correction applied to the TCR pairs. False discovery rates were estimated in a later analysis by permuting HLA or CMV assignments 20 times. A later analysis grouped co-occurring TCRs with DBSCAN, adding TCRdist sequence similarity when clustering within HLA-allele-positive subsets. Repertoires with fewer than 30,000 or more than 120,000 public chains, plus five repertoires with anomalous nucleotide sharing, were excluded from co-occurrence clustering. In its TCRdb copy, this immuneACCESS table keeps in-frame sequences only and misses some clones. Where compared with another copy, unresolved V genes explain less than half of these, and the others have no known cause. V, J and clone size are those of that table, while D and trimming were read from the DNA. The sample contains approximately 190,000 clones, approximately 82% of them found a single time. The ten largest make up approximately 1.6% of the sample.

Study-level results and caveats: In a later analysis, HLA-associated TCR beta chains were found to be more clonally expanded and to have lower generation probabilities than equally common non-associated chains. A cluster of highly shared sequence variants was judged likely to be a technical artifact of the sequencing pipeline. While some public TCRs were present in many individuals, most TCR sequences turned up only very rarely across donors. The authors suggested that the approach could potentially be extended to other disease states and immunological phenotypes. At a false discovery rate of 0.05, a later analysis linked around 17,000 TCR beta sequences to specific HLA alleles. The study listed 150 to 200 TCR beta chains as associated with cytomegalovirus. In an earlier analysis of approximately 590 of the donors, most TCR beta V segments appeared in productive rearrangements about 87% or about 30% of the time, broadly matching IMGT annotations. Roughly uniform sequencing depth across donors was assumed in presence/absence analyses, although this assumption may not hold. Because some donors lacked HLA typing at each locus, the association tests relied only on the typed subset. Most CMV-associated TCR beta chains appeared to be HLA-restricted in a later analysis, and the HLA associations seemed to be driven largely by CMV exposure. CMV serostatus was the only immune exposure information available for the cohort. A further reported finding was that TCR beta sequences accurately predicted the HLA-A and HLA-B alleles for most subjects in the first cohort. The classifier was reported to diagnose cytomegalovirus status with high specificity and sensitivity in both the original and validation cohorts. Compared with the approximately 670-donor mean, donors in an Asian-associated ancestry cluster had fewer N-insertions in productive TCRs, according to a later genetic analysis. Correlated functional status among segregating V segments might reflect linkage disequilibrium, but an unknown experimental factor could not be ruled out. When HLA alleles, especially DR and DQ, strongly co-occurred, TCR associations were difficult to assign to individual alleles. A later analysis reported that several top co-occurrence clusters appeared linked to parvovirus B19, influenza, CMV and Epstein-Barr virus. In a later genetic analysis, a missense DCLRE1C variant was associated with V-gene and J-gene trimming of TCR beta chains, and the association was replicated in an independent cohort. In this cohort, only TCR beta chains were sequenced, and detectable features were limited by the absence of alpha or paired-chain data. A later analysis found that TCR association rates varied across HLA loci, with DRB1 alleles showing the most associated TCRs and HLA-C alleles the fewest. Some IMGT-functional V segments, including TRBV6-2 and TRBV6-3, could not be distinguished by the 87-base-pair reads and were therefore excluded. Three of the identified cytomegalovirus-associated TCR beta chains were confirmed in vitro to be specific for cytomegalovirus antigens. Because counts were too low, more than 15 rarely observed V segments, including chromosome 9 orphons, were left out of the earlier analysis of several hundred of the donors.

The source is a man aged 40-50 years in good health and CMV-seropositive. The V and J segments used are TRBV23-1 and TRBJ2-2, with no confidently assigned D gene. TRBV23-1 is an open reading frame, and its role is uncertain. The sequencing sample was made of PBMCs. The nucleotide sequence reads as follows: TGCGCCAGCAGTCAATCGCTGTCAGCAGGAACCACCGGGGAGCTGTTTTTT. Its protein reads: CASSQSLSAGTTGELFF.